This T cell receptor (beta chain) was sequenced during a study of T cells after yellow fever vaccination. Study details: Where fractions had low cell numbers, libraries were prepared from them with the SMART-Seq v4 Ultra Low Input RNA kit. Study-wide results and caveats: Shared CD4/CD8 clonotypes were a small share, likely from convergent recombination.

This clonotype was seen a few times. Its specificity is unknown. The 5'RACE template-switching step produced TCR cDNA and added a universal primer site and UMIs. TCRdb re-called the 5' RACE reads with MiXCR, one entry per CDR3 protein. The sample includes 230,000 or so distinct CDR3 sequences, 6.5% to 7.5% seen only once; the top ten take roughly 1%. Looked up from germline, CDR1 is MNHEY and CDR2 is SVGEGT. The CDR3 is made up of 15 amino acids. Trimming removed 2 bases from V and 7 bases from J; junction bases left unmatched: 7. This specimen was CD4+ T cells sorted from PBMCs, taken on the day of the yellow fever booster vaccination. J is TRBJ2-2 and V is TRBV6-2 or TRBV6-3; 7 bases agree with TRBD2. This TCR was recovered from a man aged 25-45 years who received the YFV17D yellow fever vaccine. This CDR3 reads CASSYPPPGGGELFF. The CDR3 bases are TGTGCCAGCAGTTACCCGCCTCCGGGAGGCGGGGAGCTGTTTTTT.